These 2 T cell receptor beta chains were sequenced from one sample in a study of OX40 agonist ivuxolimab in advanced cancers. Method: immunoSEQ multiplex PCR; TCRdb's copy keeps in-frame clones and lacks some. The sample records approximately 45,000 clones, almost 90% being singletons. Material: CD4+ or CD8+ T cells sorted from blood, obtained in a trial of the OX40 agonist ivuxolimab. The source is an adult with an advanced solid tumor such as melanoma, head and neck, liver or kidney cancer.

V and J are TRBV19 and TRBJ2-3, with 10 positions matching TRBD2. Looked up from germline, CDR1 is LNHDA and CDR2 is SQIVND (reference sequence). Unmatched junction bases numbered 3, after V lost 8 bases and J lost 4 bases. This CDR3 region has 13 residues. The CDR3 DNA is TGTGCCAGTCGGCTAGCGGGAGCAGATACGCAGTATTTT. Protein product: CASRLAGADTQYF. Variable domain in full (rest from reference TRBV19 and TRBJ2-3): DGGITQSPKYLFRKEGQNVTLSCEQNLNHDAMYWYRQDPGQGLRLIYYSQIVNDFQKGDIAEGYSVSREKKESFPLTVTSAQKNPTAFYLCASRLAGADTQYFGPGTRLTVL.

The chain uses TRBV29-1 and TRBJ1-1; the D gene is possibly TRBD1 (5 bases). The V end lost 7 bases, the J end lost 3 bases, and 18 bases lay between the germline ends. The CDR3 loop spans 14 amino acids. Germline lookup yields CDR1 SQVTM and CDR2 ANQGSEA. The chain's CDR3 is CSALPGGTDTEAFF. The CDR3 DNA sequence: TGCAGCGCCCTACCCGGGGGAACAGACACTGAAGCTTTCTTT.